The next 14 T cell receptor beta chains were all read from a single sample in a study of OX40 agonist ivuxolimab in advanced cancers. Profiling relied on immunoSEQ multiplex PCR, and the TCRdb table lists in-frame clones only, not all of them. Of more than 45,000 clones listed, more than 75% are singletons. The sample was CD4+ or CD8+ T cells sorted from blood, taken in a trial of the OX40 agonist ivuxolimab. The receptors originated from an adult with an advanced solid tumor such as melanoma, head and neck, liver or kidney cancer.

The chain joins TRBV14 to TRBJ2-2; D possibly corresponds to TRBD1 (6 bases). V dropped 4 bases and J dropped 7 bases, with 13 bases sitting between them. The CDR3 loop spans 14 amino acids. Germline CDR1 reads SGHDN; CDR2 reads FVKESK. The CDR3 loop reads CASSRDTENGELFF. In nucleotides, the CDR3 is TGTGCCAGCAGCCGGGACACCGAGAACGGGGAGCTGTTTTTT. The variable domain in full, with the rest retrieved from reference TRBV14 and TRBJ2-2, is EAGVTQFPSHSVIEKGQTVTLRCDPISGHDNLYWYRRVMGKEIKFLLHFVKESKQDESGMPNNRFLAERTGGTYSTLKVQPAELEDSGVYFCASSRDTENGELFFGEGSRLTVL.

This chain joins TRBV6-5 and TRBJ2-1; D might be TRBD2 (5 bases). Germline CDR1 MNHEY, CDR2 SVGAGI. The ends were cut back, 0 bases at V and 1 base at J, with 10 bases in the middle. This CDR3 is built from 16 residues. CDR3 protein: CASSYSRAWSYNEQFF. The CDR3 region has the DNA TGTGCCAGCAGTTACTCGAGGGCCTGGTCCTACAATGAGCAGTTCTTC.

J is TRBJ1-5 and V is TRBV9, with D maybe TRBD1 (6 bases). The CDR3 covers 13 residues. Deletions cut 1 base from V and 7 bases from J, with 9 bases between. Germline V gene sequence: CDR1 SGDLS, CDR2 YYNGEE. Here the CDR3 reads CASSVTGQQPQHF. The CDR3 bases are TGTGCCAGCAGCGTAACAGGGCAGCAGCCCCAGCATTTT. The variable domain in full, with the rest retrieved from reference TRBV9 and TRBJ1-5, is DSGVTQTPKHLITATGQRVTLRCSPRSGDLSVYWYQQSLDQGLQFLIQYYNGEERAKGNILERFSAQQFPDLHSELNLSSLELGDSALYFCASSVTGQQPQHFGDGTRLSIL.

The chain combines TRBV29-1 with TRBJ2-1; no definite D call. V lost 6 bases to trimming and J lost 7 bases, with 10 bases between them. This CDR3 spans 11 amino acids. CDR1 is SQVTM and CDR2 is ANQGSEA in the germline V gene. The CDR3 region has the DNA TGCAGCGTGAAAGGTGTTAATGAGCAGTTCTTC. Translation: CSVKGVNEQFF.

CDR3 DNA: TGTGCCAGCAGTGAACGGGGCGGAAGCTATGGCTACACCTTC. This sequence encodes CASSERGGSYGYTF. J is TRBJ1-2 and V is TRBV2; possibly TRBD1 for D (5 bases). V gave up 2 bases and J gave up 4 bases, with 11 bases separating them. CDR1 SNHLY and CDR2 FYNNEI come from the germline V gene. The length of the CDR3 is 14 residues.

The rearrangement joins TRBV19 to TRBJ2-5; 7 bases fit TRBD2. The ends lost 8 bases at V and 5 bases at J; junction bases unmatched: 2. The CDR3 is 11 residues long. The germline gives CDR1 LNHDA, CDR2 SQIVND (reference sequence). This CDR3 is CASRRGETQYF. DNA of the CDR3: TGTGCCAGTCGGCGGGGGGAGACCCAGTACTTC.

V gene TRBV7-9 combines with J gene TRBJ2-7; 8 bases match TRBD2. Germline V gene sequence: CDR1 SEHNR, CDR2 FQNEAQ (reference sequence). CDR3 size: 15 residues. The V gene end was trimmed by 5 bases and the J gene end by 1 base; junction bases not matched to a gene: 7. The CDR3 DNA is TGTGCCAGCAGCCGTCCGGGACTAGGGTCCTACGAGCAGTACTTC. Translation: CASSRPGLGSYEQYF.

The J gene is TRBJ2-1, the V gene TRBV7-9; D perhaps matches TRBD2 (5 bases). The CDR3 contains 19 residues. CDR1 and CDR2 (germline): SEHNR, FQNEAQ (reference sequence). V was clipped by 2 bases and J by 4 bases, with 24 bases between them. The chain's CDR3 is CASSLSNLLTSSLYNEQFF. CDR3 nucleotides: TGTGCCAGCAGCTTATCAAACCTCTTAACTAGTTCCCTTTACAATGAGCAGTTCTTC.

V and J are TRBV6-1 and TRBJ2-3; no definite D call. The CDR3 loop spans 12 amino acids. With 5 bases removed from V and 2 bases from J, the gap between germline ends came to 5 bases. The V gene's germline CDR1 is MNHNS and CDR2 SASEGT. In DNA, the CDR3 is TGTGCCAGCAGTATGTACACAGATACGCAGTATTTT. Translated, it gives CASSMYTDTQYF.

This clone was seen a single time. The chain employs TRBV9 and TRBJ2-6; maybe TRBD1 (5 bases). The ends were cut back, 0 bases at V and 2 bases at J, with 18 bases in the middle. CDR1 is SGDLS, CDR2 YYNGEE, per germline. The CDR3 is 19 amino acids. In DNA, the CDR3 is TGTGCCAGCAGCGTAGATTTAGGTGACAGTACAGCTGGGGCCAACGTCCTGACTTTC. Translated: CASSVDLGDSTAGANVLTF.

V gene TRBV11-2 combines with J gene TRBJ2-1, with 13 bases aligning to TRBD2. Germline CDR1 is SGHAT and CDR2 is FQNNGV. V was clipped by 5 bases and J by 8 bases; unmatched bases: 3. The length of the CDR3 is 14 residues. As DNA, the CDR3 is TGTGCCAGCAGCGGACTAGCGGGAGCTTATGAGCAGTTCTTC. This translates into CASSGLAGAYEQFF.

CDR3 sequence: CASSGARDRGLNEQFF. The CDR3 nucleotides read TGTGCCAGCAGTGGGGCTAGGGACAGGGGTCTCAATGAGCAGTTCTTC. The rearrangement links TRBV27 to TRBJ2-1; TRBD1 matches at 10 bases. Germline trimming cut 5 bases from V and 6 bases from J; bases unmatched to any gene: 10. The CDR3 length is 16 residues. Germline CDR1 is MNHEY and CDR2 is SMNVEV (reference sequence).

The chain has TRBV7-6 and TRBJ2-5; 9 bases fit TRBD1. The V and J ends lost 1 base and 4 bases, in that order; junction bases with no gene match: 10. Germline lookup yields CDR1 SGHVS and CDR2 FNYEAQ. The CDR3 loop spans 17 amino acids. CDR3 residues: CASSLVWGQGWRETQYF. The CDR3 DNA follows: TGTGCCAGCAGCTTAGTTTGGGGACAGGGCTGGAGAGAGACCCAGTACTTC.

This chain joins TRBV6-1 and TRBJ2-2, with TRBD2 as a possible D gene (6 bases). The V end lost 8 bases, the J end lost 2 bases, and 12 bases lay between the germline ends. In germline, CDR1 is MNHNS, CDR2 SASEGT. CDR3 size: 14 residues. CDR3 region: CASQVEGNTGELFF. In nucleotides, the CDR3 is TGTGCCAGCCAGGTGGAGGGAAACACCGGGGAGCTGTTTTTT.